One and the same sample provided the 13 T cell receptor beta chains below, sequenced in a study of blood T cell repertoires in COVID-19. Sequenced by immunoSEQ multiplex PCR; TCRdb stores in-frame clones only, minus some. This sample has 300,000 to 350,000 clones, with about nine tenths found just once. Sequencing was performed on peripheral blood. These receptors were obtained from a woman aged 25 to 39 with COVID-19, enrolled during active disease.

The rearrangement links TRBV4-1 to TRBJ2-3, with 9 bases lining up with TRBD1. V was clipped by 2 bases and J by 1 base; unmatched bases: 1. Germline loops: CDR1 MGHRA, CDR2 YSYEKL. This CDR3 is built from 15 residues. The CDR3 region has the DNA TGCGCCAGCAGCCAATGGACAGGGGGCACAGATACGCAGTATTTT. Translating gives CASSQWTGGTDTQYF.

V is TRBV7-3 and J is TRBJ2-7; tentative D call: TRBD1 (6 bases). The CDR3 runs to 14 residues. The V end lost 5 bases, the J end lost 2 bases, and 13 bases lay between the germline ends. The germline V gene has CDR1 SGHTA and CDR2 FQGTGA. CDR3 nucleotides: TGTGCCAGCAGCGCACAGGGTGGTCCCTACGAGCAGTACTTC. Its translation is CASSAQGGPYEQYF. Drawing the rest from reference TRBV7-3 and TRBJ2-7, the complete variable domain is GAGVSQTPSNKVTEKGKYVELRCDPISGHTALYWYRQSLGQGPEFLIYFQGTGAADDSGLPNDRFFAVRPEGSVSTLKIQRTERGDSAVYLCASSAQGGPYEQYFGPGTRLTVT.

This rearrangement joins TRBV2 to TRBJ2-7, with D possibly TRBD1 on 6 matching bases. This CDR3 spans 13 amino acids. Germline-derived CDR1 and CDR2 are SNHLY and FYNNEI. V lost 7 bases, J lost 1 base, and 11 bases lay in between. The CDR3 nucleotides are TGTGCCAGCAACAGGGATGGGTCCTACGAGCAGTACTTC. Its translation is CASNRDGSYEQYF.

The chain links TRBV27 to TRBJ1-2, with 7 bases lining up with TRBD1. This CDR3 has 13 residues. The germline gives CDR1 MNHEY, CDR2 SMNVEV (reference sequence). With V trimmed by 6 bases and J by 7 bases, 8 bases remained unmatched. CDR3 in amino acids: CASRGRGVSGYTF. The CDR3 region has the DNA TGTGCCAGCAGGGGCAGGGGGGTTTCTGGCTACACCTTC.

The rearrangement links TRBV2 to TRBJ2-5; 10 nucleotides line up with TRBD1. The ends lost 6 bases at V and 5 bases at J; junction bases unmatched: 9. CDR1 and CDR2 (germline): SNHLY, FYNNEI. The length of the CDR3 is 15 residues. The CDR3 DNA is TGTGCCAGCAGGCGACAGGGGGCCCGGAGGGAGACCCAGTACTTC. Translating it yields CASRRQGARRETQYF.

The chain couples TRBV19 to TRBJ1-1; tentative D call: TRBD1 (6 bases). CDR1 and CDR2 from the germline V gene are LNHDA and SQIVND (reference sequence). CDR3 length equals 14 residues. Trimming stripped 4 bases from V and 4 bases from J, with 13 bases between. The CDR3 DNA sequence: TGTGCCAGTAGTACAATACAGGGCTCCACTGAAGCTTTCTTT. This codes for CASSTIQGSTEAFF.

The chain joins TRBV15 to TRBJ1-2; 8 positions match TRBD1. The CDR3 consists of 15 residues. After removal of 3 bases from V and 4 bases from J, the junction contained 7 bases not matched to a gene. Germline-derived CDR1 and CDR2 are LNHNV and YYDKDF (reference sequence). DNA for the CDR3: TGTGCCACCAGCAGTGGGACAGGTCGCGGCTATGGCTACACCTTC. Translating it yields CATSSGTGRGYGYTF.

This clone has a single count. The J gene is TRBJ1-4, the V gene TRBV3-1 (or the pseudogene TRBV3-2); no clear D. V lost 1 base and J lost 8, with 8 bases in between. The CDR3 consists of 13 residues. Per germline, CDR1 LGHDT and CDR2 YNNKEL (reference sequence). CDR3 region: CASSQVTGEKLFF. In DNA, the CDR3 is TGTGCCAGCAGCCAAGTTACCGGGGAAAAACTGTTTTTT.

The table lists this clone with a count of one. This rearrangement joins TRBV4-1 to TRBJ2-5, with 11 bases lining up with TRBD2. J was trimmed by 4 bases and V by 1 base; bases with no gene match: 11. The CDR3 sequence is 18 residues long. CDR1 and CDR2 from the germline V gene are MGHRA and YSYEKL. CDR3 residues: CASSQGLAGSFRAETQYF. In nucleotides, the CDR3 is TGCGCCAGCAGCCAAGGACTAGCGGGGTCCTTCAGAGCAGAGACCCAGTACTTC.

The rearrangement uses TRBV11-2 and TRBJ2-3, with D maybe TRBD2 (5 bases). CDR3 size: 15 residues. V gave up 6 bases and J gave up 6 bases, with 19 bases separating them. Germline V lookup: CDR1 SGHAT, CDR2 FQNNGV. The CDR3 region has the DNA TGTGCCAGCAGTCCTGAACCGGGGTCCAGGGATACGCAGTATTTT. Translation gives CASSPEPGSRDTQYF.

The CDR3 is CASSSGGRRAFF. In DNA form, the CDR3 reads TGTGCCAGCAGTTCGGGCGGGCGGAGAGCTTTCTTT. The chain employs TRBV27 and TRBJ1-1; D gene ambiguous. This CDR3 is 12 amino acids long. The germline V gene has CDR1 MNHEY and CDR2 SMNVEV (reference sequence). Deletions cut 4 bases from V and 10 bases from J, with 13 bases between.

V is TRBV4-2 and J is TRBJ1-5, with 7 nucleotides matching TRBD1. The CDR3 spans 14 residues. The germline gives CDR1 LGHNA, CDR2 YNFKEQ. Trimming at V came to 3 bases and at J to 3 bases, leaving 2 bases not matched to a gene. CDR3 sequence reads: CASSQGQFNQPQHF. CDR3 coding DNA: TGTGCCAGCAGCCAGGGACAGTTCAATCAGCCCCAGCATTTT.

J is TRBJ1-3 and V is TRBV7-9, with D tentatively TRBD1 (6 bases). The CDR3 covers 15 residues. Trimming removed 8 bases from V and 3 bases from J, with 17 bases in between. Germline V lookup: CDR1 SEHNR, CDR2 FQNEAQ (reference sequence). CDR3 DNA: TGTGCCAGCGGGGGATGGGGGACATTTGGAAACACCATATATTTT. It yields the protein CASGGWGTFGNTIYF.